This T cell receptor beta chain is from a study of blood T cell repertoires in COVID-19. Study-wide context: Some COVID-19 samples were acute and others convalescent; all came from the United States, Italy and Spain. PBMCs, B-cell-depleted T cells, or T cells provided the cDNA or gDNA that made up the material.

Trimming shortened V by 2 bases and J by 5 bases, and 10 bases separated the two germline ends. The CDR3 consists of 13 residues. Germline CDR1 is SGDLS and CDR2 is YYNGEE. In the authors' methods: Reference gene primers were amplified, and this amplification served to estimate nucleated cell counts. Profiled with immunoSEQ multiplex PCR; TCRdb holds only in-frame clones, not every one. V and J calls and clone size are copied from that table; D and trimming were computed from the DNA. This sample has tens of thousands of clones, with about 81% found just once. This receptor was identified in a human donor in a cohort sampled during active COVID-19. Material for sequencing was peripheral blood. The chain combines TRBV9 with TRBJ2-5; possible D gene TRBD1, 5 bases. This CDR3 is CASSVRAKETQYF. The CDR3 DNA reads as TGTGCCAGCAGCGTCAGGGCCAAGGAGACCCAGTACTTC.